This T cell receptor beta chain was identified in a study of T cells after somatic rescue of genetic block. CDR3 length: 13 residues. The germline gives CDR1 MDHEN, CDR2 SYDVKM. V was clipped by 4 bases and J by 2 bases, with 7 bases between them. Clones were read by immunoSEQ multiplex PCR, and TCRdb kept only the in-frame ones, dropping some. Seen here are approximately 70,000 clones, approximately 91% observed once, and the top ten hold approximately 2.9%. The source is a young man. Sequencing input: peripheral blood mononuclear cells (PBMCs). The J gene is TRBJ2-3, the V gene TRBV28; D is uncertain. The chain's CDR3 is CASSSTFTDTQYF. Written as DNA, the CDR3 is TGTGCCAGCAGTTCGACCTTCACAGATACGCAGTATTTT.